A single sample is the source of the 20 T cell receptor beta chains below, sequenced in a study of blood T cell repertoires in COVID-19. The repertoire was sequenced with immunoSEQ multiplex PCR; TCRdb's copy has only in-frame clones and lacks some. In the table there are more than 150,000 clones, 80% to 85% of which are singletons. Sequenced material: peripheral blood. These TCRs come from a woman in her thirties or forties with acute or convalescent COVID-19.

The chain has TRBV7-2 and TRBJ2-5; D remains ambiguous. Deletions cut 4 bases from V and 1 base from J, with 7 bases between. This CDR3 comprises 13 residues. CDR1 and CDR2 from the germline V gene are SGHTA and FQGNSA. CDR3 in DNA: TGTGCCAGCAGCTCGTCGGGCCAAGAGACCCAGTACTTC. This translates into CASSSSGQETQYF.

The J gene is TRBJ2-7, the V gene TRBV7-9; D is ambiguous. CDR1 SEHNR and CDR2 FQNEAQ come from the germline V gene (reference sequence). V lost 2 bases and J lost 6, with 8 bases in between. The CDR3 loop spans 12 amino acids. The CDR3 sequence: CASSLTGGEQYF. CDR3 nucleotides: TGTGCCAGCAGCTTAACGGGTGGCGAGCAGTACTTC.

With respect to this clone: Other DNA variants within this sample encode the same CDR3. V gene TRBV2 combines with J gene TRBJ1-1, with D possibly TRBD1 on 5 matching bases. The CDR3 consists of 13 residues. Germline V gene data show CDR1 as SNHLY and CDR2 as FYNNEI. Trimming left V 3 bases short and J 1 base short, with 6 bases between. The DNA for the CDR3 is TGTGCCAGCAGTGACCAGGGGAACACTGAAGCTTTCTTT. Encoded protein: CASSDQGNTEAFF. Looking up the rest from reference TRBV2 and TRBJ1-1 gives the full variable domain: EPEVTQTPSHQVTQMGQEVILRCVPISNHLYFYWYRQILGQKVEFLVSFYNNEISEKSEIFDDQFSVERPDGSNFTLKIRSTKLEDSAMYFCASSDQGNTEAFFGQGTRLTVV.

J is TRBJ1-5 and V is TRBV7-9; TRBD1 agrees at 11 bases. Germline loops: CDR1 SEHNR, CDR2 FQNEAQ (reference sequence). This CDR3 has 19 residues. The J segment lost 0 bases and the V segment lost 1 base, leaving 8 bases of the junction unmatched. In nucleotides, the CDR3 is TGTGCCAGCAGCTTAGTAAGGACAGGGGGCCTTTATAGCAATCAGCCCCAGCATTTT. Translated, it gives CASSLVRTGGLYSNQPQHF.

The chain combines TRBV7-2 with TRBJ2-7, with TRBD1 identical over 8 bases. With 7 bases clipped from V and 2 bases from J, the junction kept 13 bases outside the gene matches. The CDR3 sequence is 16 residues long. Per germline, CDR1 SGHTA and CDR2 FQGNSA. The CDR3 reads CASTPGGDRTTYEQYF. Here the CDR3 DNA reads TGTGCCAGCACCCCCGGTGGGGACAGGACAACCTACGAGCAGTACTTC. Based on the CDR3 plus reference TRBV7-2 and TRBJ2-7, the full variable domain is GAGVSQSPSNKVTEKGKDVELRCDPISGHTALYWYRQSLGQGLEFLIYFQGNSAPDKSGLPSDRFSAERTGGSVSTLTIQRTQQEDSAVYLCASTPGGDRTTYEQYFGPGTRLTVT.

The chain is built from TRBV28 and TRBJ2-1; possibly TRBD2 for D (7 bases). Trimming removed 5 bases at V and 5 bases at J, with 13 bases between. The CDR3 loop spans 14 amino acids. Germline loops: CDR1 MDHEN, CDR2 SYDVKM. CDR3 amino acids: CASSSGTHNNEQFF. The CDR3 DNA is TGTGCCAGCAGTAGCGGGACACACAACAATGAGCAGTTCTTC.

This clone has only a few counts. CDR3 coding DNA: TGTGCCAGCAGTCCTCTAGCGGGGGGTTACAATGAGCAGTTCTTC. The encoded protein is CASSPLAGGYNEQFF. J is TRBJ2-1 and V is TRBV2; TRBD2 matches at 11 bases. V lost 5 bases, J lost 4 bases, and 4 bases stayed unmatched. CDR3 size: 15 residues. Germline-derived CDR1 and CDR2 are SNHLY and FYNNEI.

The V gene is TRBV9, the J gene TRBJ1-2, with D tentatively TRBD1 (6 bases). Germline CDR1 reads SGDLS; CDR2 reads YYNGEE. CDR3 length equals 15 residues. V was shortened by 4 bases and J by 0 bases, with 13 bases between the two germline ends. The CDR3 sequence is CASSSRGVANYGYTF. In DNA form, the CDR3 reads TGTGCCAGCAGCTCCAGGGGTGTAGCTAACTATGGCTACACCTTC.

This clone was seen more than once but under ten times. This sequence joins TRBV5-4 and TRBJ2-2, with TRBD1 identical over 9 bases. This CDR3 spans 17 amino acids. The ends lost 4 bases at V and 2 bases at J; junction bases unmatched: 9. Germline V lookup: CDR1 SGHNT, CDR2 YYREEE (reference sequence). The CDR3 sequence: CASSQGFTGGNTGELFF. The CDR3 nucleotides read TGTGCCAGCAGCCAGGGTTTCACAGGGGGCAACACCGGGGAGCTGTTTTTT.

The sample holds one count of this clone. The rearrangement links TRBV4-2 to TRBJ2-2, with D hard to call. Germline CDR1 LGHNA, CDR2 YNFKEQ. This CDR3 comprises 16 residues. The V end lost 1 base, the J end lost 0 bases, and 9 bases lay between the germline ends. The CDR3 here is CASSQAGPPNTGELFF. CDR3 DNA: TGTGCCAGCAGCCAAGCGGGTCCACCGAACACCGGGGAGCTGTTTTTT.

V is TRBV1 and J is TRBJ1-5. TRBV1 corresponds to a pseudogene. CDR3 length: 11 residues. This CDR3 reads CTRGSWRPQHF. The DNA of the CDR3 is TGCACCAGGGGGAGTTGGAGGCCCCAGCATTTT.

The chain links TRBV27 to TRBJ1-1; the match to TRBD1 covers 8 bases. The CDR3 contains 12 residues. CDR1 is MNHEY, CDR2 SMNVEV, per germline (reference sequence). The V segment lost 6 bases and the J segment 6 bases; nucleotides outside the gene matches: 3. The DNA for the CDR3 is TGTGCCAGCAGGACAGGGGAGGCTGAAGCTTTCTTT. Protein: CASRTGEAEAFF.

The gene calls are TRBV30 and TRBJ1-1; unclear D gene. The V end was cut by 2 bases, the J end by 1 base, with 14 bases between. CDR3 length equals 15 residues. Germline assignment: CDR1 GTSNPN and CDR2 SVGIG (reference sequence). The CDR3, as DNA: TGTGCCTGGAGTCCTAGGAGGTTAACGAACACTGAAGCTTTCTTT. It encodes CAWSPRRLTNTEAFF. Combining the CDR3 with reference TRBV30 and TRBJ1-1 gives the whole variable domain SQTIHQWPATLVQPVGSPLSLECTVEGTSNPNLYWYRQAAGRGLQLLFYSVGIGQISSEVPQNLSASRPQDRQFILSSKKLLLSDSGFYLCAWSPRRLTNTEAFFGQGTRLTVV.

The chain's CDR3 is CASSQDWASLGGYTF. The CDR3, as DNA: TGTGCCAGCAGCCAAGATTGGGCGAGTCTCGGTGGCTACACCTTC. The chain has TRBV3-1 (or the pseudogene TRBV3-2) and TRBJ1-2, with unresolved D. The CDR3 extends over 15 amino acids. V shed 0 bases and J shed 7 bases, with 15 bases lying between them. Per germline, CDR1 LGHDT and CDR2 YNNKEL (reference sequence).

This clone was recorded only once. The chain joins TRBV10-2 to TRBJ1-2; the D is unclear. The germline gives CDR1 WSHSY, CDR2 SAAADI. Trimming removed 5 bases at V and 2 bases at J, with 6 bases between. This CDR3 has 12 residues. The CDR3 reads CASSPSNYGYTF. CDR3 nucleotide sequence: TGCGCCAGCAGTCCAAGCAACTATGGCTACACCTTC.

This clone was seen a few times. This chain joins TRBV4-1 and TRBJ1-5; D not certain. V was cut by 1 base and J by 0 bases, with 10 bases left in between. The CDR3 is made up of 16 amino acids. The germline V gene has CDR1 MGHRA and CDR2 YSYEKL. CDR3 DNA sequence: TGCGCCAGCAGCCAAGTAACGGGGAATAGCAATCAGCCCCAGCATTTT. Amino acid sequence: CASSQVTGNSNQPQHF.

This chain's CDR3 is CASSPPGTGATKRYGYTF. The CDR3 DNA reads as TGTGCCAGCAGTCCCCCCGGGACAGGGGCCACTAAACGGTATGGCTACACCTTC. The rearrangement links TRBV6-6 to TRBJ1-2; 10 bases fit TRBD1. V was pared by 5 bases and J by 5 bases, with 17 bases of the junction left unmatched. CDR1 and CDR2 from the germline V gene are MNHNY and SVGAGI (reference sequence). The CDR3 spans 18 residues.

CDR3 DNA sequence: TGTGCCAGCAGCTCGGACAGGGCCAGGGAGCTGTTTTTT. It encodes CASSSDRARELFF. This chain joins TRBV11-2 and TRBJ2-2; 8 bases are a match to TRBD1. V lost 4 bases, J lost 9 bases, and 4 bases stayed unmatched. The CDR3 contains 13 residues. Germline V gene data show CDR1 as SGHAT and CDR2 as FQNNGV.

The chain links TRBV11-3 to TRBJ2-1, with 13 bases identical to TRBD2. In germline, CDR1 is SGHNT, CDR2 YENEEA. Trimming took 2 bases from V and 8 from J; bases not matched to a gene: 9. This CDR3 comprises 17 residues. CDR3 in amino acids: CASSLRTGLAGFHEQFF. CDR3 DNA: TGTGCCAGCAGCTTACGCACGGGACTAGCGGGATTCCATGAGCAGTTCTTC.

The V and J genes are TRBV18 and TRBJ1-5, with 9 bases that match TRBD1. The V segment lost 6 bases and the J segment 7 bases; nucleotides outside the gene matches: 7. Germline CDR1 is KGHSH and CDR2 is LQKENI. This CDR3 has 14 residues. DNA of the CDR3: TGTGCCAGCTCCCCGGACAGGGGAAGCCAGCCCCAGCATTTT. Its translation is CASSPDRGSQPQHF.